These 6 T cell receptor beta chains were all obtained from the same sample, sequenced in a study of spatial heterogeneity in lung cancer. TCRdb analysed the 5' RACE reads with MiXCR anew, one entry per CDR3 protein. The sample lists 85,000 to 100,000 distinct CDR3 sequences; roughly 12% were seen once. Specified time point: sample taken at primary tumor resection. The sequences come from PBMCs, collected at surgery. All receptors come from a male donor with early-stage non-small cell lung cancer.

The chain combines TRBV4-3 with TRBJ2-5; no firm D call. CDR1 is LGHNA and CDR2 is YSLEER in the germline V gene. V shed 2 bases and J shed 3 bases, with 7 bases lying between them. This CDR3 is 13 amino acids long. In nucleotides, the CDR3 is TGCGCCAGCAGCCAATCGTTGGAAGAGACCCAGTACTTC. Translating it yields CASSQSLEETQYF.

The rearrangement joins TRBV12-3 or TRBV12-4 to TRBJ1-5; D may be TRBD1 (6 bases). The CDR3 runs to 13 residues. Trimming cost V 10 bases and J 2 bases, with 12 bases left between them. In DNA, the CDR3 is TGTGCCACTCAACAGGGAGGCAATCAGCCCCAGCATTTT. It codes for CATQQGGNQPQHF.

This clonotype was seen a few times. The CDR3 region has the DNA TGTGCCAGCAGTTTTTCTAGGCAGGTCGACGAGCAGTTCTTC. This gives the protein CASSFSRQVDEQFF. The V call is TRBV2, the J call TRBJ2-1; no reliable D call. V lost 5 bases to trimming and J lost 10 bases, with 18 bases between them. The CDR3 length is 14 residues. The germline V gene encodes CDR1 SNHLY and CDR2 FYNNEI.

Many counts were recorded for this clonotype. V and J are TRBV5-1 and TRBJ1-1; tentatively, D is TRBD1 (6 bases). Trimming stripped 1 base from V and 0 bases from J, with 13 bases between. This CDR3 comprises 16 residues. From germline, CDR1 is SGHRS and CDR2 YFSETQ. Here the CDR3 reads CASSLTPDSMNTEAFF. DNA of the CDR3: TGCGCCAGCAGCTTGACCCCGGACAGCATGAACACTGAAGCTTTCTTT.

This sequence joins TRBV7-8 and TRBJ2-1; 9 bases map to TRBD2. There are 16 residues in the CDR3. Germline V gene lookup returns CDR1 SGHVS and CDR2 FQNEAQ. The J segment lost 7 bases and the V segment lost 5 bases, leaving 12 bases of the junction unmatched. CDR3 amino acids: CASSPLVAGVGNEQFF. CDR3 bases: TGTGCCAGCAGCCCTTTGGTAGCGGGAGTGGGGAATGAGCAGTTCTTC.

J is TRBJ1-2 and V is TRBV28; 8 bases are a match to TRBD1. CDR1 is MDHEN and CDR2 is SYDVKM in the germline V gene. After removal of 5 bases from V and 6 bases from J, the junction contained 5 bases not matched to a gene. This CDR3 has 13 amino acids. As DNA, the CDR3 is TGTGCCAGCAGTGCCCCACAGGGGGATGGCTACACCTTC. Translated, it gives CASSAPQGDGYTF.